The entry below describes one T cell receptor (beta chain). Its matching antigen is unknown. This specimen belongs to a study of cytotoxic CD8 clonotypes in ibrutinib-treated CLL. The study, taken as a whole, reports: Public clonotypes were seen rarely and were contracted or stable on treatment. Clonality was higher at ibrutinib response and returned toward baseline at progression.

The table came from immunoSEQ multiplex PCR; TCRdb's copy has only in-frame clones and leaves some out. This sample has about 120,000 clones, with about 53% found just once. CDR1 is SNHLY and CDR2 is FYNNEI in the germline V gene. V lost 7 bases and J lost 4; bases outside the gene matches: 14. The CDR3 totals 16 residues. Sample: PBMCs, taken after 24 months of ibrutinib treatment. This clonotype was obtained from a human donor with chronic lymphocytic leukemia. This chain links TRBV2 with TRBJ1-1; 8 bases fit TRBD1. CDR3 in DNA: TGTGCCAGCACCCTAGAAGATCAGGGGGCAGGCACTGAAGCTTTCTTT. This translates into CASTLEDQGAGTEAFF.